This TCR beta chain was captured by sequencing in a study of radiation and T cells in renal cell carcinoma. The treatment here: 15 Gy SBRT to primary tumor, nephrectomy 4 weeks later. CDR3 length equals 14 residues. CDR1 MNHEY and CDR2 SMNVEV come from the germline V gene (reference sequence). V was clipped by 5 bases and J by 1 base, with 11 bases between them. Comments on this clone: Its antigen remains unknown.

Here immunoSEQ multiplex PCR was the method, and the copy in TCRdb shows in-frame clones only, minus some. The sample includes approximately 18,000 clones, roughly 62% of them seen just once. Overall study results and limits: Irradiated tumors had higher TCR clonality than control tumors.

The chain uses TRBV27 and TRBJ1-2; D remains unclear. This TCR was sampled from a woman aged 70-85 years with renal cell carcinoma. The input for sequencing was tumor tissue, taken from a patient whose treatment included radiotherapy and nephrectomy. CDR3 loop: CASSPRKGNYGYTF. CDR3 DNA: TGTGCCAGCAGTCCAAGAAAGGGTAACTATGGCTACACCTTC.